The 25 T cell receptor beta chains in this list originate from one sample, sequenced in a study of control samples from healthy donors and cancer patients. TCRdb keeps only in-frame clones here, not all; method: immunoSEQ multiplex PCR. Of 50,000 to 70,000 clones in the sample, 90% to 97% were seen once. Sequenced sample: blood. The receptors were gathered from a woman under 30 in good health.

The chain has TRBV27 and TRBJ1-3; unclear D gene. Germline V gives CDR1 MNHEY, CDR2 SMNVEV (reference sequence). The germline V and J ends were trimmed by 4 bases and 4 bases, with 14 bases remaining between them. The CDR3 extends over 15 amino acids. The CDR3 bases are TGTGCCAGCAGTTACGGGCCTCCCGGGGGAAACACCATATATTTT. Protein product: CASSYGPPGGNTIYF.

The chain carries TRBV2 and TRBJ1-2; TRBD1 matches 9 bases. The CDR3 loop spans 14 amino acids. Trimming at V came to 6 bases and at J to 6 bases, leaving 8 bases not matched to a gene. The germline V gene encodes CDR1 SNHLY and CDR2 FYNNEI. CDR3 DNA sequence: TGTGCCAGCAGCGGAGTAAGGACAGGGGATGGCTACACCTTC. Translation: CASSGVRTGDGYTF.

This clone appeared a single time. This rearrangement joins TRBV11-2 to TRBJ1-4; TRBD1 matches 10 bases. This CDR3 has 15 amino acids. Germline assignment: CDR1 SGHAT and CDR2 FQNNGV. V trimming: 3 bases; J trimming: 7 bases; junction bases outside the gene matches: 5. The CDR3 DNA sequence: TGTGCCAGCAGCTTTGAGGGACAGGGGTTTGAAAAACTGTTTTTT. Its translation is CASSFEGQGFEKLFF.

The chain recombines TRBV19 with TRBJ2-1; 10 bases fit TRBD2. Per germline, CDR1 LNHDA and CDR2 SQIVND (reference sequence). With V trimmed by 9 bases and J by 3 bases, 5 bases remained unmatched. The CDR3 consists of 14 residues. The CDR3 nucleotides are TGTGCCAGCGGGACTAGCGTGGTCTACAATGAGCAGTTCTTC. Amino acids: CASGTSVVYNEQFF. Filled out from reference TRBV19 and TRBJ2-1, the complete variable domain reads DGGITQSPKYLFRKEGQNVTLSCEQNLNHDAMYWYRQDPGQGLRLIYYSQIVNDFQKGDIAEGYSVSREKKESFPLTVTSAQKNPTAFYLCASGTSVVYNEQFFGPGTRLTVL.

The chain employs TRBV28 and TRBJ2-5; D remains unclear. V shed 2 bases and J shed 5 bases, with 6 bases lying between them. CDR1 MDHEN and CDR2 SYDVKM come from the germline V gene. The CDR3 runs to 12 residues. DNA for the CDR3: TGTGCCAGCAGTTTAAGTGGTGAGACCCAGTACTTC. Its protein is CASSLSGETQYF.

The chain recombines TRBV28 with TRBJ1-4; TRBD1 is a possible D gene (6 bases). The V gene's germline CDR1 is MDHEN and CDR2 SYDVKM. The CDR3 covers 14 residues. V lost 8 bases and J 6 bases, leaving 16 bases between the germline ends. The CDR3 coding sequence is TGTGCCAGCGACACGGGGGCGATTCATGAAAAACTGTTTTTT. This translates into CASDTGAIHEKLFF.

The chain employs TRBV6-1 and TRBJ1-5; no clear D. Germline assignment: CDR1 MNHNS and CDR2 SASEGT. V was pared by 3 bases and J by 4 bases, with 7 bases between. This CDR3 region has 13 residues. CDR3 protein: CASSDGHNQPQHF. The CDR3, as DNA: TGTGCCAGCAGTGACGGCCATAATCAGCCCCAGCATTTT.

The genes are TRBV5-1 and TRBJ1-1; D is undetermined. V shed 0 bases and J shed 1 base, with 19 bases lying between them. The CDR3 runs 18 residues. Germline CDR1 SGHRS, CDR2 YFSETQ. In DNA form, the CDR3 reads TGCGCCAGCAGCTTGGTGGAACGACGGGTCCTACCGAACACTGAAGCTTTCTTT. This translates into CASSLVERRVLPNTEAFF.

The chain recombines TRBV12-3 or TRBV12-4 with TRBJ1-5; tentative D call: TRBD1 (5 bases). The CDR3 totals 13 residues. V shed 6 bases and J shed 6 bases, with 12 bases lying between them. The CDR3 is CASRSGRAQPQHF. CDR3 coding DNA: TGTGCCAGCAGGTCAGGGAGAGCTCAGCCCCAGCATTTT.

The V call is TRBV9, the J call TRBJ1-1; unclear D gene. V lost 2 bases and J lost 3, with 8 bases in between. Germline CDR1 is SGDLS and CDR2 is YYNGEE. The CDR3 spans 13 residues. CDR3 nucleotides: TGTGCCAGCAGCGTGGAATGGGACACTGAAGCTTTCTTT. This gives the protein CASSVEWDTEAFF.

The chain uses TRBV7-9 and TRBJ1-1; a weak D match, TRBD1 (6 bases). The CDR3 has 16 residues. The V end was cut by 1 base, the J end by 2 bases, with 14 bases between. Looked up from germline, CDR1 is SEHNR and CDR2 is FQNEAQ (reference sequence). Written as DNA, the CDR3 is TGTGCCAGCAGCTTAGGTCAGGGGTCACTAAACACTGAAGCTTTCTTT. Protein product: CASSLGQGSLNTEAFF.

V and J are TRBV27 and TRBJ1-1; the D gene is possibly TRBD1 (5 bases). Germline CDR1 and CDR2: MNHEY and SMNVEV (reference sequence). CDR3 length: 13 residues. With 7 bases removed from V and 5 bases from J, the gap between germline ends came to 14 bases. The CDR3 region is CASTEGWGTEAFF. The DNA for the CDR3 is TGTGCCAGCACAGAGGGCTGGGGGACTGAAGCTTTCTTT.

The V call is TRBV15, the J call TRBJ1-1; no reliable D call. The CDR3 runs to 13 residues. Germline values: CDR1 LNHNV, CDR2 YYDKDF (reference sequence). Trimming cost V 1 base and J 2 bases, with 5 bases left between them. DNA for the CDR3: TGTGCCACCAGCAGAGCCTCTAACACTGAAGCTTTCTTT. Residues: CATSRASNTEAFF. Based on the CDR3 plus reference TRBV15 and TRBJ1-1, the full variable domain is DAMVIQNPRYQVTQFGKPVTLSCSQTLNHNVMYWYQQKSSQAPKLLFHYYDKDFNNEADTPDNFQSRRPNTSFCFLDIRSPGLGDTAMYLCATSRASNTEAFFGQGTRLTVV.

The chain recombines TRBV6-5 with TRBJ1-1, with D possibly being TRBD1 (6 bases). CDR1 is MNHEY and CDR2 is SVGAGI in the germline V gene. The V and J ends lost 2 bases and 4 bases respectively, with 14 bases between them. This CDR3 is 15 amino acids long. As DNA, the CDR3 is TGTGCCAGCAGTTACATAACCAGGGGCGGCACTGAAGCTTTCTTT. This encodes CASSYITRGGTEAFF.

The chain uses TRBV20-1 and TRBJ1-5; 7 bases map to TRBD1. J was trimmed by 5 bases and V by 4 bases; bases with no gene match: 8. Germline loops: CDR1 DFQATT, CDR2 SNEGSKA (reference sequence). The CDR3 is 14 residues long. CDR3 DNA sequence: TGCAGTGCTATTGACGGGACAGAATATCAGCCCCAGCATTTT. Protein: CSAIDGTEYQPQHF.

The V and J genes are TRBV30 and TRBJ1-1; unclear D gene. The ends were cut back, 0 bases at V and 0 bases at J, with 11 bases in the middle. Germline CDR1 reads GTSNPN; CDR2 reads SVGIG (reference sequence). The CDR3 spans 15 residues. This CDR3 reads CAWSVSPFMNTEAFF. The CDR3 DNA reads TGTGCCTGGAGTGTTTCCCCCTTTATGAACACTGAAGCTTTCTTT.

This sequence joins TRBV30 and TRBJ1-4; 9 nucleotides match TRBD1. Germline CDR1 reads GTSNPN; CDR2 reads SVGIG (reference sequence). The junction had 6 bases not matched to a gene; V was cut back by 4 bases and J by 6 bases. The CDR3 contains 14 residues. The CDR3 is CAWNPGQGHEKLFF. The DNA of the CDR3 is TGTGCCTGGAACCCGGGACAGGGTCATGAAAAACTGTTTTTT.

The rearrangement joins TRBV29-1 to TRBJ2-7; the match to TRBD1 covers 8 bases. Germline CDR1 SQVTM, CDR2 ANQGSEA. Trimming cost V 7 bases and J 3 bases; bases outside gene matches: 11. The length of the CDR3 is 14 residues. The CDR3 region is CSGVGGDRGYEQYF. For the CDR3, the DNA is TGCAGCGGCGTCGGTGGAGACAGGGGCTACGAGCAGTACTTC.

This chain joins TRBV19 and TRBJ2-2, with a weak D call TRBD1 (6 bases). This CDR3 has 14 amino acids. With 8 bases removed from V and 5 bases from J, the gap between germline ends came to 15 bases. Germline V gene data show CDR1 as LNHDA and CDR2 as SQIVND (reference sequence). The CDR3 DNA reads TGTGCCAGTCTTGGGGGCGCCGAGACCGGGGAGCTGTTTTTT. Translated, it gives CASLGGAETGELFF.

This chain joins TRBV27 and TRBJ1-5; possibly TRBD1 for D (5 bases). Per germline, CDR1 MNHEY and CDR2 SMNVEV (reference sequence). The ends were cut back, 7 bases at V and 6 bases at J, with 10 bases in the middle. The CDR3 consists of 12 residues. CDR3 sequence: CASTSGGQPQHF. The DNA for the CDR3 is TGTGCCAGCACGTCTGGGGGTCAGCCCCAGCATTTT.

The V gene is TRBV3-1 (or the pseudogene TRBV3-2), the J gene TRBJ1-1; TRBD1 matches 8 bases. The CDR3 runs 17 residues. Trimming took 4 bases from V and 0 from J; bases not matched to a gene: 10. Per germline, CDR1 LGHDT and CDR2 YNNKEL (reference sequence). CDR3 residues: CASSPGTGIFMNTEAFF. Here the CDR3 DNA reads TGTGCCAGCAGCCCCGGGACAGGTATATTTATGAACACTGAAGCTTTCTTT.

With respect to this clone: The same CDR3 can be traced to other DNA sequences in this sample. CDR3 nucleotides: TGTGCCAGCAGTTTGAACAGATTAAATCAGCCCCAGCATTTT. Translation: CASSLNRLNQPQHF. This rearrangement joins TRBV28 to TRBJ1-5; no clear D gene. The germline gives CDR1 MDHEN, CDR2 SYDVKM. V was pared by 3 bases and J by 4 bases, with 10 bases between. The CDR3 runs to 14 residues. The whole variable domain, remainder taken from reference TRBV28 and TRBJ1-5, is DVKVTQSSRYLVKRTGEKVFLECVQDMDHENMFWYRQDPGLGLRLIYFSYDVKMKEKGDIPEGYSVSREKKERFSLILESASTNQTSMYLCASSLNRLNQPQHFGDGTRLSIL.

The gene calls are TRBV6-5 and TRBJ2-1, with 8 bases identical to TRBD2. CDR3 size: 13 residues. Germline CDR1 and CDR2: MNHEY and SVGAGI. The V segment lost 6 bases and the J segment 10 bases; nucleotides outside the gene matches: 8. This CDR3 reads CASRASGGGEQFF. In DNA, the CDR3 is TGTGCCAGCAGAGCGAGCGGGGGTGGGGAGCAGTTCTTC.

The chain couples TRBV12-3 or TRBV12-4 to TRBJ2-1; D is possibly TRBD2 (6 bases). With 6 bases removed from V and 6 bases from J, the gap between germline ends came to 9 bases. This CDR3 spans 12 amino acids. CDR3: CASRLASNEQFF. CDR3 DNA sequence: TGTGCCAGCAGACTAGCTTCCAATGAGCAGTTCTTC.

This clone was detected once. For the CDR3, the DNA is TGTGCCAGCAGTTACAGGACAGGGGGCAATCAGCCCCAGCATTTT. It codes for CASSYRTGGNQPQHF. The J gene is TRBJ1-5, the V gene TRBV6-5, with 9 bases matching TRBD1. The CDR3 is made up of 15 amino acids. V lost 2 bases to trimming and J lost 2 bases; unmatched junction nucleotides: 1. Per germline, CDR1 MNHEY and CDR2 SVGAGI.